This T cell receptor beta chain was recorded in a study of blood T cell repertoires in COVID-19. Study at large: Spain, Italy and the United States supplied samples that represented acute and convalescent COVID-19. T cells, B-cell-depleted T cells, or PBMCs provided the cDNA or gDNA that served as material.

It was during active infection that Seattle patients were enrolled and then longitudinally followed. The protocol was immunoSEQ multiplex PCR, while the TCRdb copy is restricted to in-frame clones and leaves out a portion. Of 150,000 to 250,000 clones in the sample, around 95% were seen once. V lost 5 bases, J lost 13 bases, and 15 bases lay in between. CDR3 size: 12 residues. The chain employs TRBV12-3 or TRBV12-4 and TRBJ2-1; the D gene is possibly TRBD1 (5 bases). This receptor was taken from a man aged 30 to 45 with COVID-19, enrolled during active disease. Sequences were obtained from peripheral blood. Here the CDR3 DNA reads TGTGCCAGCAGTCCGTCAGGGCTGCTTCAGTTCTTC. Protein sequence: CASSPSGLLQFF.